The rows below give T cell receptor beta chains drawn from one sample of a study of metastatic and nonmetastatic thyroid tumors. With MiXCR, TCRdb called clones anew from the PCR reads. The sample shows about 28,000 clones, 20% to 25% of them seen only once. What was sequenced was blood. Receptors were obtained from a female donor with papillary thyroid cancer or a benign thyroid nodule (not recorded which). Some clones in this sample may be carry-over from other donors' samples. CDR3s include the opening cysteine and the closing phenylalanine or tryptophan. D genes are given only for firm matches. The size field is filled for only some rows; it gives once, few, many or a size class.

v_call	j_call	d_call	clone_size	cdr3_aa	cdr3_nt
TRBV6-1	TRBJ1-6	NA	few	CASRSAGVNSPLHF	TGTGCCAGCAGGTCGGCAGGGGTTAATTCACCCCTCCACTTT
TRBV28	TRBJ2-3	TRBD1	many	CASSFRGRSDTQYF	TGTGCCAGCAGTTTCAGGGGGAGATCAGATACGCAGTATTTT
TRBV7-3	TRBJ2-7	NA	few	CASSLAGRGDEQYF	TGTGCCAGCAGCTTAGCTGGGCGAGGCGACGAGCAGTACTTC
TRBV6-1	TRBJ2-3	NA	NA	CASSEAGGASTDTQYF	TGTGCCAGCAGTGAAGCGGGGGGAGCAAGCACAGATACGCAGTATTTT
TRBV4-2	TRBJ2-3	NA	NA	CASSQDWAGTSTDTQYF	TGTGCCAGCAGCCAAGATTGGGCGGGCACTAGCACAGATACGCAGTATTTT
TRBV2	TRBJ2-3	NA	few	CASSVNTRTQYF	TGTGCCAGCAGTGTCAATACAAGAACGCAGTATTTT
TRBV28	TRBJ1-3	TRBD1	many	CASSTQGRDSGNTIYF	TGTGCCAGCAGTACACAGGGGAGGGACTCGGGAAACACCATATATTTT
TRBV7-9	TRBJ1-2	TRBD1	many	CASSRQGAEYGYTF	TGTGCCAGCAGCCGACAGGGGGCGGAGTATGGCTACACCTTC
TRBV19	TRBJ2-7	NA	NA	CASSLARVGDYEQYF	TGTGCCAGTAGTCTAGCGCGTGTGGGGGACTACGAGCAGTACTTC
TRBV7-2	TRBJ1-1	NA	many	CASSVNPGYTEAFF	TGTGCCAGCAGCGTAAATCCGGGGTACACTGAAGCTTTCTTT
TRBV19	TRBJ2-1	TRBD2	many	CAAGGGSGRAWDEQFF	TGTGCCGCAGGGGGGGGTAGCGGGAGGGCCTGGGATGAGCAGTTCTTC
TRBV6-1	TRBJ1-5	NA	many	CASSDTGFINQPQHF	TGTGCCAGCAGTGATACAGGATTTATCAATCAGCCCCAGCATTTT
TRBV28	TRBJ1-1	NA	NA	CASSSFGGYRAAFEAFF	TGTGCCAGCAGTTCATTTGGGGGGTACCGCGCAGCTTTTGAAGCTTTCTTT
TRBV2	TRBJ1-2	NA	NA	CASSVFGQSNGYTF	TGTGCCAGCAGTGTGTTCGGACAGTCAAATGGCTACACCTTC
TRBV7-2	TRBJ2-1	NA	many	CASSLGSGGPNEQFF	TGTGCCAGCAGCTTGGGTTCAGGGGGGCCAAATGAGCAGTTCTTC
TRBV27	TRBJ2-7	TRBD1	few	CASRGHRGTEQYF	TGTGCCAGCAGGGGGCACAGGGGAACCGAGCAGTACTTC
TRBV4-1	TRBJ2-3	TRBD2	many	CASSQKAGADTQYF	TGCGCCAGCAGCCAAAAAGCGGGGGCAGATACGCAGTATTTT